This is a list of T cell receptor beta chains from one sample in a study of blood T cell repertoires in COVID-19. Using immunoSEQ multiplex PCR, the repertoire was profiled, and TCRdb retains in-frame clones only, with some absent. In the table there are around 50,000 clones, around nine tenths of which are singletons. Specimen: peripheral blood. The receptors stem from a man aged 60 to 69 with active or convalescent COVID-19. Each CDR3 is given with its conserved first and last residue. A D gene is named only where the DNA matches it firmly. Size tells how often a clone was seen (once, few, many) or the class of an expanded clone, and some rows leave it out.

D gene | J gene | clone size | V gene | CDR3 length | CDR3 protein | CDR3 DNA
TRBD2 | TRBJ2-7 | - | TRBV2 | 15 | CASSGTSGGAYEQYF | TGTGCCAGCAGCGGCACTAGCGGGGGGGCCTACGAGCAGTACTTC
- | TRBJ1-1 | - | TRBV6-4 | 13 | CASSDSLGGRAFF | TGTGCCAGCAGTGACTCGCTAGGAGGGAGGGCTTTCTTT
TRBD1 | TRBJ1-2 | few | TRBV4-3 | 15 | CASSQDDRVGYGYTF | TGCGCCAGCAGCCAAGATGACAGGGTAGGCTATGGCTACACCTTC
- | TRBJ1-1 | - | TRBV9 | 14 | CASSVASTGTEAFF | TGTGCCAGCAGCGTAGCCTCAACAGGGACTGAAGCTTTCTTT
TRBD2 | TRBJ2-2 | - | TRBV11-2 | 16 | CASSLEGRGEAGELFF | TGTGCCAGCAGCTTAGAGGGTCGGGGGGAGGCCGGGGAGCTGTTTTTT
- | TRBJ1-3 | - | TRBV9 | 17 | CASSVGGQFLSGNTIYF | TGTGCCAGCAGCGTAGGTGGACAGTTCCTCTCTGGAAACACCATATATTTT
- | TRBJ2-7 | - | TRBV19 | 13 | CASMGRDVGEQYF | TGTGCCAGTATGGGCAGGGATGTGGGCGAGCAGTACTTC
TRBD2 | TRBJ2-6 | - | TRBV2 | 16 | CASSARGGPGANVLTF | TGTGCCAGCAGTGCCCGCGGGGGGCCTGGGGCCAACGTCCTGACTTTC
TRBD1 | TRBJ1-4 | - | TRBV28 | 14 | CASSFQGAHEKLFF | TGTGCCAGCAGTTTCCAGGGGGCGCATGAAAAACTGTTTTTT
- | TRBJ1-1 | - | TRBV7-9 | 15 | CASSLSRGWNTEAFF | TGTGCCAGCAGCTTATCAAGGGGATGGAACACTGAAGCTTTCTTT
TRBD2 | TRBJ2-4 | - | TRBV10-3 | 19 | CAISDPFRTSGGGGNIQYF | TGTGCCATCAGTGACCCATTTAGGACTAGCGGGGGCGGTGGAAACATTCAGTACTTC
TRBD1 | TRBJ1-1 | - | TRBV7-8 | 13 | CASSHNRGPEAFF | TGTGCCAGCAGCCACAACAGGGGCCCTGAAGCTTTCTTT
- | TRBJ1-1 | - | TRBV29-1 | 13 | CSVVGQTNTEAFF | TGCAGCGTTGTTGGACAGACGAACACTGAAGCTTTCTTT
- | TRBJ1-1 | - | TRBV6-5 | 13 | CASSYSSGIGAFF | TGTGCCAGCAGTTACTCTTCAGGGATAGGTGCTTTCTTT
- | TRBJ2-3 | - | TRBV21-1 | 13 | CASSTLVPDTQYF | TGTGCCAGCAGCACCTTAGTCCCAGATACGCAGTATTTT
TRBD1 | TRBJ1-1 | - | TRBV19 | 13 | CASRGQGSTEAFF | TGTGCCAGTAGGGGACAGGGGAGCACTGAAGCTTTCTTT
TRBD2 | TRBJ2-3 | - | TRBV5-5 | 15 | CASSLERGVTDTQYF | TGTGCCAGCAGCTTGGAGCGGGGGGTCACAGATACGCAGTATTTT
TRBD1 | TRBJ2-7 | - | TRBV5-1 | 15 | CASSLTGTGVAEQYF | TGCGCCAGCAGCTTGACCGGGACAGGTGTCGCGGAGCAGTACTTC
- | TRBJ1-3 | once | TRBV30 | 13 | CAWSRGTGNTIYF | TGTGCCTGGAGTCGAGGGACTGGAAACACCATATATTTT
TRBD1 | TRBJ1-2 | - | TRBV6-5 | 15 | CASSSRDRGYGGYTF | TGTGCCAGCAGTTCCCGGGACAGGGGGTATGGTGGCTACACCTTC
TRBD1 | TRBJ1-3 | - | TRBV6-6 | 15 | CASSWTGIAGNTIYF | TGTGCCAGCAGTTGGACAGGGATTGCTGGAAACACCATATATTTT
TRBD2 | TRBJ2-5 | - | TRBV10-3 | 14 | CAIGTSGGGETQYF | TGTGCCATCGGGACTAGCGGGGGGGGAGAGACCCAGTACTTC
- | TRBJ1-1 | - | TRBV3-1/TRBV3-2 | 14 | CASSLKTGLMRAFF | TGTGCCAGCAGCCTTAAGACAGGCCTGATGCGTGCTTTCTTT
- | TRBJ2-4 | - | TRBV11-2 | 12 | CASTRQENIQYF | TGTGCCAGCACGAGACAGGAGAACATTCAGTACTTC
- | TRBJ2-2 | - | TRBV30 | 13 | CAWNSGNTGELFF | TGTGCCTGGAATTCGGGGAACACCGGGGAGCTGTTTTTT
- | TRBJ2-3 | - | TRBV15 | 14 | CATSRSAVADTQYF | TGTGCCACCAGCAGAAGCGCCGTGGCAGATACGCAGTATTTT
TRBD2 | TRBJ2-5 | - | TRBV5-1 | 14 | CASTEAGGDETQYF | TGCGCCAGCACAGAGGCGGGGGGCGATGAGACCCAGTACTTC
- | TRBJ2-2 | - | TRBV4-1 | 17 | CASRVGLARRSAGELFF | TGCGCCAGCAGGGTAGGGCTAGCTCGAAGGTCCGCCGGGGAGCTGTTTTTT
- | TRBJ2-1 | - | TRBV7-3 | 16 | CASSLTFATDYNEQFF | TGTGCCAGCAGCTTAACTTTCGCGACAGATTACAATGAGCAGTTCTTC
TRBD1 | TRBJ2-1 | - | TRBV5-6 | 12 | CASSSQGDEQFF | TGTGCCAGCAGCTCCCAGGGGGATGAGCAGTTCTTC
- | TRBJ2-5 | - | TRBV7-2 | 12 | CASSLLSAAQYF | TGTGCCAGCAGCTTATTATCGGCGGCCCAGTACTTC
- | TRBJ1-2 | - | TRBV3-1/TRBV3-2 | 13 | CASSQAINYGYTF | TGTGCCAGCAGCCAAGCCATCAACTATGGCTACACCTTC
- | TRBJ1-2 | - | TRBV28 | 12 | CASTNRVGGYTF | TGTGCCAGCACCAACAGGGTTGGAGGCTACACCTTC
- | TRBJ2-1 | - | TRBV3-1/TRBV3-2 | 12 | CASSQGSNEQFF | TGTGCCAGCAGCCAAGGCAGCAATGAGCAGTTCTTC
TRBD1 | TRBJ1-5 | - | TRBV19 | 15 | CASRTGGSSNQPQHF | TGTGCCAGTAGGACAGGGGGCTCCAGCAATCAGCCCCAGCATTTT
- | TRBJ1-5 | - | TRBV27 | 14 | CASSLGRGNQPQHF | TGTGCCAGCAGTTTAGGCCGGGGGAATCAGCCCCAGCATTTT
- | TRBJ2-1 | - | TRBV2 | 14 | CASRSQGPYNEQFF | TGTGCCAGCAGATCCCAGGGGCCTTACAATGAGCAGTTCTTC
TRBD1 | TRBJ2-5 | - | TRBV7-3 | 15 | CASSSTGGKGETQYF | TGTGCCAGCAGCTCGACAGGGGGCAAGGGAGAGACCCAGTACTTC
- | TRBJ1-2 | - | TRBV12-3/TRBV12-4 | 12 | CASSSDSYGYTF | TGTGCCAGCAGTTCGGACAGCTATGGCTACACCTTC
TRBD1 | TRBJ1-5 | - | TRBV6-5 | 15 | CASSRGTGNNQPQHF | TGTGCCAGCAGTAGGGGGACAGGGAACAATCAGCCCCAGCATTTT
- | TRBJ1-1 | once | TRBV6-1 | 15 | CASSEYDRMNTEAFF | TGTGCCAGCAGTGAATACGACAGAATGAACACTGAAGCTTTCTTT
- | TRBJ1-2 | few | TRBV4-3 | 15 | CASSQVATDNYGYTF | TGCGCCAGCAGCCAAGTGGCGACAGACAACTATGGCTACACCTTC
- | TRBJ1-1 | - | TRBV3-1/TRBV3-2 | 15 | CASSPLRGGLTEAFF | TGTGCCAGCAGCCCGCTCCGGGGTGGTTTGACTGAAGCTTTCTTT
TRBD1 | TRBJ2-7 | - | TRBV5-1 | 14 | CASSLGQGYHEQYF | TGCGCCAGCAGCTTGGGACAGGGTTACCACGAGCAGTACTTC
TRBD1 | TRBJ2-2 | - | TRBV27 | 15 | CASAERTGLTGELFF | TGTGCCAGCGCCGAACGGACAGGCCTGACCGGGGAGCTGTTTTTT
- | TRBJ1-2 | few | TRBV2 | 14 | CASSESDTNYGYTF | TGTGCCAGCAGTGAATCGGACACTAACTATGGCTACACCTTC
- | TRBJ1-6 | - | TRBV7-2 | 16 | CASSLSYRAGGSPLHF | TGTGCCAGCAGCTTATCTTACAGGGCGGGTGGTTCACCCCTCCACTTT
- | TRBJ2-5 | - | TRBV9 | 15 | CASSAQGSVAETQYF | TGTGCCAGCAGCGCACAGGGTAGTGTTGCAGAGACCCAGTACTTC
TRBD1 | TRBJ2-7 | - | TRBV30 | 13 | CAWSARGSGEQYF | TGTGCCTGGAGTGCCAGGGGGTCAGGTGAGCAGTACTTC
TRBD1 | TRBJ1-1 | - | TRBV11-2 | 17 | CASSLNRGRERNTEAFF | TGTGCCAGCAGCTTAAACAGGGGGAGGGAAAGGAACACTGAAGCTTTCTTT
- | TRBJ1-5 | - | TRBV7-6 | 14 | CASSLEGTGQPQHF | TGTGCCAGCAGCTTAGAAGGAACGGGTCAGCCCCAGCATTTT
- | TRBJ1-6 | - | TRBV6-1 | 16 | CASSEAEVTYNSPLHF | TGTGCCAGCAGTGAGGCTGAAGTTACCTATAATTCACCCCTCCACTTT
- | TRBJ1-1 | - | TRBV5-1 | 15 | CASSLDRGGSTEAFF | TGCGCCAGCAGCTTGGACCGGGGCGGGAGCACTGAAGCTTTCTTT
- | TRBJ1-3 | few | TRBV11-2 | 15 | CASSSPRVSGNTIYF | TGTGCCAGCAGCTCCCCCAGGGTCTCTGGAAACACCATATATTTT
TRBD2 | TRBJ2-2 | - | TRBV27 | 16 | CASTERGGSNTGELFF | TGTGCCAGCACCGAGCGGGGGGGATCGAACACCGGGGAGCTGTTTTTT